The sequence of this T cell receptor (beta chain) was determined in a study of patients and donors after allogeneic stem cell transplantation. TCRdb called the RT-PCR reads again in MiXCR, with one record for every CDR3 protein. The sample consists of around 150,000 distinct CDR3 sequences, around 28% of them appearing once. This clonotype has a handful of counts. V was shortened by 3 bases and J by 6 bases, with 11 bases between the two germline ends. CDR1 and CDR2 (germline): SEHNR, FQNEAQ (reference sequence). The CDR3 contains 13 residues. The source is a human donor who was either an allogeneic HSCT recipient or a stem cell or donor lymphocyte infusion donor (not recorded which). It is not recorded whose cells these are; they may come from a transplant donor. The rearrangement joins TRBV7-9 to TRBJ1-2; D gene ambiguous. Sequenced input: blood, either unsorted or a sorted T cell fraction (not recorded which). CDR3 protein: CASSFPVVDGYTF. Written as DNA, the CDR3 is TGTGCCAGCAGCTTCCCCGTAGTTGATGGCTACACCTTC.